The entry below gives a single TCR beta chain sequence along with its context. Its recognized antigen is unknown. Base qualities are missing; no much larger clone stands one base away. Some ten placentae without villitis served as controls and were matched to the villitis of unknown etiology cases on gestational age at delivery. Placentae were collected after delivery and underwent gross and histological evaluation before archival tissue selection. Five 10-micron scrolls were cut from each FFPE block, and DNA was isolated using the AllPrep DNA/RNA FFPE Tissue kit. DNA concentration and purity were checked by NanoDrop, and RNA quality was assessed on a Bioanalyzer. The sample is drawn from a study of T cells in placental villitis. At the level of the whole study: Two of the control placentae were obtained from preterm deliveries, but no significant pathology was found on examination. Placental TCR-beta repertoires were compared across villitis of unknown etiology, gestational-age-matched unaffected controls, and infectious villitis in order to test an allograft-versus-infection hypothesis. Paper-wide results and their limitations: Small amounts of decidua were contained in the paraffin blocks, so some of the captured T cells, especially in controls, may have been decidual rather than villous infiltrates. Sequencing bulk tissue could not tell helper, regulatory or cytotoxic T cells apart, could not separate maternal from fetal T cells, and left out gamma-delta receptors. CMV-specific clone frequencies were higher in infectious CMV cases than in villitis of unknown etiology (approximately 0.011 vs 0.001), and the villitis of unknown etiology frequencies did not differ from those of controls. Villitis of unknown etiology placentae showed higher clonality than controls (median about 0.05 versus 0.006, p=0.0025), indicating clonal expansion.

TCR-beta CDR3 regions were amplified from genomic DNA with the immunoSEQ v4 bias-controlled multiplex PCR assay, run blinded to group allocation. To estimate nucleated cell and T cell quantities per sample, reference gene primers were included together with the TCR-beta primers. Sequencing of the libraries was performed on an Illumina MiSeq with a 100-cycle paired-end protocol. As for the authors' bioinformatics: In the immunoSEQ Analyzer software, diversity and richness were calculated, with richness measured by iChao1 and clonality based on Pielou evenness and Shannon diversity on a 0-1 scale where a higher value means less diversity. CDR3 amino acid sequences together with their V/J genes were searched in VDJdb for CMV, EBV and influenza A specificities using confidence 3 and substitution 2. The Morisita-Horn index was used to assess how much TCR-beta amino acid clonotypes overlapped between the villitis of unknown etiology, infectious villitis and control repertoires. In TCRdb, the immuneACCESS table is reduced to in-frame sequences with V and J assigned. These tables do not hold every clone; where another copy was compared, an unresolved V gene accounts for under half, and the others remain unexplained. V, J and clone size are those of that table, while D and trimming were read from the DNA. The sample table lists approximately 500 clones, around 98% of them with a count of one. About 5% of the sample comes from the top ten.

Counted from cysteine to phenylalanine, this CDR3 has 14 amino acids. Only the CDR3 DNA is retained, 42 bases long and in frame from the first base. The germline V gene (reference sequence) yields GTSNPN for CDR1 and SVGIG for CDR2. The V and J ends are trimmed by 0 bases and 3 bases, leaving 11 bases between them. This receptor chain uses TRBV30 and TRBJ2-5, and perhaps TRBD2 as D gene, on 6 matching bases. The source material was placental tissue containing maternal and fetal cells. This receptor was obtained from a human donor in good health; the placental T cells may come from both mother and fetus. Read as DNA, the sequence is TGTGCCTGGAGTGTAGGCCGGAGGGAAGAGACCCAGTACTTC. Translated, it gives CAWSVGRREETQYF. When the CDR3 is completed using the reference TRBV30 and TRBJ2-5 genes on either side, the full variable domain is SQTIHQWPATLVQPVGSPLSLECTVEGTSNPNLYWYRQAAGRGLQLLFYSVGIGQISSEVPQNLSASRPQDRQFILSSKKLLLSDSGFYLCAWSVGRREETQYFGPGTRLLVL.